Listed here are 30 T cell receptor beta chains from one sample, sequenced in a study of regulatory and conventional T cells in RAG deficiency. Regulatory T cells were sorted from blood as CD4+ CD25-high CD127-low cells. The data were produced by immunoSEQ multiplex PCR, yet TCRdb's version contains in-frame clones alone and is incomplete. The sample shows under 30,000 clones, around nine tenths of them seen only once. This same sample was also part of a study on regulatory T cells. That report adds: Primers: 52 TRBV forward and 13 TRBJ reverse.

The sample consisted of Tregs sorted from blood. The receptors here all came from a human donor in good health.

V is TRBV6-5 and J is TRBJ2-7; 8 nucleotides match TRBD1. J was trimmed by 4 bases and V by 4 bases; bases with no gene match: 12. CDR1 is MNHEY, CDR2 SVGAGI, per germline. The CDR3 contains 16 residues. CDR3 sequence: CASSSPQGAEGYEQYF. The CDR3 bases are TGTGCCAGCAGTTCCCCCCAGGGGGCTGAGGGTTACGAGCAGTACTTC.

This rearrangement joins TRBV29-1 to TRBJ1-2, with 8 bases identical to TRBD1. Germline V gives CDR1 SQVTM, CDR2 ANQGSEA. V shed 7 bases, J shed 0 bases, and the junction held 7 bases outside the gene matches. The CDR3 is 14 residues long. The CDR3 coding sequence is TGCAGCGGGGGACAGGCCTCCACTAACTATGGCTACACCTTC. Translated: CSGGQASTNYGYTF.

This rearrangement joins TRBV7-3 to TRBJ1-1, with D perhaps TRBD1 (5 bases). V shed 5 bases and J shed 3 bases, with 10 bases lying between them. Per the germline V gene, CDR1 is SGHTA and CDR2 is FQGTGA. The CDR3 extends over 13 amino acids. CDR3: CASSLDTDTEAFF. The CDR3 DNA sequence: TGTGCCAGCAGCCTGGACACGGACACTGAAGCTTTCTTT.

This clone was seen just once. V gene TRBV5-4 combines with J gene TRBJ2-6; D tentatively fits TRBD1 or TRBD2 (7 bases each). Germline loops: CDR1 SGHNT, CDR2 YYREEE (reference sequence). The CDR3 loop spans 17 amino acids. Trimming removed 1 base at V and 2 bases at J, with 13 bases between. CDR3 sequence reads: CASSLWQGGAGANVLTF. CDR3 in DNA: TGTGCCAGCAGCTTGTGGCAGGGGGGGGCTGGGGCCAACGTCCTGACTTTC.

The CDR3 is CASNQKPSGGLRNQPQHF. The CDR3 DNA reads as TGTGCCAGTAATCAAAAGCCATCAGGGGGCTTAAGGAATCAGCCCCAGCATTTT. The chain carries TRBV19 and TRBJ1-5, with 8 bases that match TRBD1. V trimming: 7 bases; J trimming: 4 bases; junction bases outside the gene matches: 18. The germline CDR1 and CDR2 sequences are LNHDA and SQIVND (reference sequence). CDR3 length equals 18 residues.

This sequence joins TRBV2 and TRBJ2-1; 8 bases agree with TRBD1. The CDR3 consists of 16 residues. Trimming cost V 4 bases and J 0 bases; bases outside gene matches: 5. Looked up from germline, CDR1 is SNHLY and CDR2 is FYNNEI. As DNA, the CDR3 is TGTGCCAGCAGTGGGGCAGGGGGCTTCTCCTACAATGAGCAGTTCTTC. Translated: CASSGAGGFSYNEQFF.

This chain uses TRBV7-2 with TRBJ1-4, with a tentative D call TRBD1 (5 bases). Germline V lookup: CDR1 SGHTA, CDR2 FQGNSA. The CDR3 has 14 residues. V lost 4 bases to trimming and J lost 5 bases, with 11 bases between them. The CDR3 coding sequence is TGTGCCAGCAGCTCGTCAGGGCTAAATGAAAAACTGTTTTTT. It encodes CASSSSGLNEKLFF. Together with reference TRBV7-2 and TRBJ1-4, the CDR3 gives the full variable domain: GAGVSQSPSNKVTEKGKDVELRCDPISGHTALYWYRQSLGQGLEFLIYFQGNSAPDKSGLPSDRFSAERTGGSVSTLTIQRTQQEDSAVYLCASSSSGLNEKLFFGSGTQLSVL.

The rearrangement uses TRBV7-2 and TRBJ1-1; 8 nucleotides line up with TRBD1. This CDR3 has 13 residues. After removal of 5 bases from V and 5 bases from J, the junction contained 4 bases not matched to a gene. From germline, CDR1 is SGHTA and CDR2 FQGNSA. The CDR3 reads CASSRQGRTEAFF. The CDR3 coding sequence is TGTGCCAGCAGCAGACAGGGGCGGACTGAAGCTTTCTTT.

The J gene is TRBJ2-5, the V gene TRBV5-1; D ambiguous. V was pared by 5 bases and J by 1 base, with 6 bases between. From germline, CDR1 is SGHRS and CDR2 YFSETQ. This CDR3 spans 12 amino acids. In DNA form, the CDR3 reads TGCGCCAGCAGTCTCTCCCAAGAGACCCAGTACTTC. Encoded protein: CASSLSQETQYF.

The genes are TRBV7-9 and TRBJ1-3, with 7 bases aligning to TRBD1. With V trimmed by 5 bases and J by 0 bases, 10 bases remained unmatched. Germline CDR1 and CDR2: SEHNR and FQNEAQ (reference sequence). This CDR3 region has 17 residues. The chain's CDR3 is CASSPSRGKSSGNTIYF. The CDR3 coding sequence is TGTGCCAGCAGCCCTAGCAGGGGGAAAAGCTCTGGAAACACCATATATTTT.

The genes are TRBV5-1 and TRBJ2-5; the match to TRBD1 covers 9 bases. The germline gives CDR1 SGHRS, CDR2 YFSETQ. The CDR3 consists of 16 residues. Trimming removed 0 bases from V and 5 bases from J; junction bases left unmatched: 8. The CDR3 is CASSLVGQGIGETQYF. DNA of the CDR3: TGCGCCAGCAGCTTGGTCGGACAGGGGATTGGGGAGACCCAGTACTTC.

The genes are TRBV5-5 and TRBJ1-4; D unclear. V gave up 2 bases and J gave up 0 bases, with 8 bases separating them. The CDR3 runs 15 residues. Germline V gene sequence: CDR1 SGHKS, CDR2 YYEKEE (reference sequence). The CDR3 spells CASSLRLATNEKLFF. In DNA form, the CDR3 reads TGTGCCAGCAGCTTACGGCTTGCAACTAATGAAAAACTGTTTTTT.

CDR3 sequence: CASSLSRVDEKLFF. In DNA, the CDR3 is TGTGCCAGCAGCTTATCCAGGGTTGATGAAAAACTGTTTTTT. The rearrangement joins TRBV7-9 to TRBJ1-4; D is possibly TRBD1 (5 bases). Germline CDR1 and CDR2: SEHNR and FQNEAQ (reference sequence). The CDR3 is 14 amino acids. Between the trimmed V and J ends, which lost 2 bases and 6 bases, there was a span of 10 bases.

This rearrangement joins TRBV7-9 to TRBJ1-3, with 7 bases aligning to TRBD1. CDR3 size: 17 residues. Germline V gene sequence: CDR1 SEHNR, CDR2 FQNEAQ (reference sequence). The ends lost 3 bases at V and 0 bases at J; junction bases unmatched: 8. Written as DNA, the CDR3 is TGTGCCAGCAGCTTCTTTTTGGGGGACAGCTCTGGAAACACCATATATTTT. Protein sequence: CASSFFLGDSSGNTIYF.

The chain combines TRBV27 with TRBJ2-3, with TRBD1 as a possible D gene (6 bases). Germline values: CDR1 MNHEY, CDR2 SMNVEV (reference sequence). The CDR3 totals 14 residues. Trimming removed 5 bases from V and 6 bases from J, with 15 bases in between. In DNA form, the CDR3 reads TGTGCCAGCAGTAACCGGGACACCGGCGATACGCAGTATTTT. Protein: CASSNRDTGDTQYF.

The chain uses TRBV11-2 and TRBJ1-4; D possibly corresponds to TRBD1 (6 bases). CDR3 length: 17 residues. V lost 5 bases to trimming and J lost 3 bases, with 19 bases between them. Germline-derived CDR1 and CDR2 are SGHAT and FQNNGV. DNA for the CDR3: TGTGCCAGCAGCCCGAGACCGGAAGGGACACCTAATGAAAAACTGTTTTTT. Translated: CASSPRPEGTPNEKLFF.

V usage is TRBV4-1 and J usage is TRBJ1-2, with 7 bases that match TRBD1. This CDR3 spans 15 amino acids. The junction had 9 bases not matched to a gene; V was cut back by 0 bases and J by 8 bases. Germline V CDR1 and CDR2: MGHRA, YSYEKL. This CDR3 reads CASSQDTAGGVGYTF. CDR3 DNA: TGCGCCAGCAGCCAAGATACGGCAGGGGGTGTAGGCTACACCTTC.

V usage is TRBV14 and J usage is TRBJ2-7; D is undetermined. This CDR3 is 13 amino acids long. CDR1 is SGHDN and CDR2 is FVKESK in the germline V gene. Trimming cost V 0 bases and J 4 bases, with 7 bases left between them. CDR3 amino acids: CASSQDFGYEQYF. The CDR3 nucleotides are TGTGCCAGCAGCCAAGATTTCGGGTACGAGCAGTACTTC.

The rearrangement joins TRBV9 to TRBJ1-6; TRBD1 might be the D (5 bases). Germline V gives CDR1 SGDLS, CDR2 YYNGEE. Trimming pared 0 bases from V and 3 bases from J, leaving 10 bases between. The CDR3 has 16 amino acids. CDR3 sequence reads: CASSVEGTGYNSPLHF. In nucleotides, the CDR3 is TGTGCCAGCAGCGTAGAAGGGACGGGCTATAATTCACCCCTCCACTTT.

The CDR3: CASSEGGALYEQYF. In DNA, the CDR3 is TGTGCCAGCAGTGAGGGGGGGGCTTTATACGAGCAGTACTTC. V usage is TRBV6-1 and J usage is TRBJ2-7; D is possibly TRBD2 (7 bases). Deletions cut 3 bases from V and 4 bases from J, with 13 bases between. The CDR3 loop spans 14 amino acids. CDR1 is MNHNS, CDR2 SASEGT, per germline.

The V gene is TRBV7-9, the J gene TRBJ1-1, with 9 bases lining up with TRBD1. Unmatched junction bases numbered 6, after V lost 0 bases and J lost 4 bases. Germline V gene lookup returns CDR1 SEHNR and CDR2 FQNEAQ (reference sequence). The CDR3 totals 16 residues. CDR3 nucleotides: TGTGCCAGCAGCTTAGCGGGGGTGACAGGGGGCACTGAAGCTTTCTTT. Its protein product is CASSLAGVTGGTEAFF.

This clone was seen only once. The chain recombines TRBV20-1 with TRBJ2-5, with a weak D call TRBD1 (5 bases). The CDR3 loop spans 11 amino acids. With 7 bases removed from V and 2 bases from J, the gap between germline ends came to 8 bases. CDR1 and CDR2 (germline): DFQATT, SNEGSKA (reference sequence). The CDR3 spells CSGSGQETQYF. Written as DNA, the CDR3 is TGCAGTGGGTCAGGGCAAGAGACCCAGTACTTC.

The chain couples TRBV11-2 to TRBJ1-2; 8 nucleotides line up with TRBD1. Germline V lookup: CDR1 SGHAT, CDR2 FQNNGV. The CDR3 runs to 15 residues. With 5 bases clipped from V and 9 bases from J, the junction kept 14 bases outside the gene matches. In DNA, the CDR3 is TGTGCCAGCAGCACTCGGGACAGGCCAGCCTTAAGCTACACCTTC. Translating it yields CASSTRDRPALSYTF. Full variable domain (rest looked up from reference TRBV11-2 and TRBJ1-2): EAGVAQSPRYKIIEKRQSVAFWCNPISGHATLYWYQQILGQGPKLLIQFQNNGVVDDSQLPKDRFSAERLKGVDSTLKIQPAKLEDSAVYLCASSTRDRPALSYTFGSGTRLTVV.

V usage is TRBV28 and J usage is TRBJ2-7; D may be TRBD1 or TRBD2 (5 bases each). V was pared by 1 base and J by 6 bases, with 13 bases between. Per germline, CDR1 MDHEN and CDR2 SYDVKM. This CDR3 has 14 amino acids. This CDR3 reads CASSLFVGVSEQYF. CDR3 DNA: TGTGCCAGCAGTTTATTTGTGGGGGTTAGCGAGCAGTACTTC.

This clone is a singleton in its sample. V and J are TRBV5-5 and TRBJ2-2; a possible D gene is TRBD1 (6 bases). The germline V gene encodes CDR1 SGHKS and CDR2 YYEKEE (reference sequence). The CDR3 length is 15 residues. V was shortened by 3 bases and J by 5 bases, with 14 bases between the two germline ends. DNA for the CDR3: TGTGCCAGCAGCTGGGACACCCTAGGAACCGGGGAGCTGTTTTTT. It codes for CASSWDTLGTGELFF.

The chain is built from TRBV19 and TRBJ2-3, with 7 bases lining up with TRBD1. V trimming: 8 bases; J trimming: 6 bases; junction bases outside the gene matches: 17. The CDR3 length is 16 residues. The germline V gene has CDR1 LNHDA and CDR2 SQIVND (reference sequence). For the CDR3, the DNA is TGTGCCAGTGCAACAGGGACAGCTATCCAATTTGATACGCAGTATTTT. It translates to CASATGTAIQFDTQYF.

This chain uses TRBV30 with TRBJ1-2; tentatively, D is TRBD1 (5 bases). Germline V gene sequence: CDR1 GTSNPN, CDR2 SVGIG (reference sequence). The CDR3 consists of 15 residues. Trimming shortened V by 1 base and J by 1 base, and 13 bases separated the two germline ends. The CDR3 region has the DNA TGTGCCTGGAGTGGCGGACACGCCAGTAACTATGGCTACACCTTC. Its protein product is CAWSGGHASNYGYTF.

The sample holds one count of this clone. The genes are TRBV6-1 and TRBJ1-2; D not resolved. V lost 2 bases and J lost 4, with 5 bases in between. The CDR3 contains 12 residues. CDR1 and CDR2 from the germline V gene are MNHNS and SASEGT. CDR3 loop: CASSEYSYGYTF. CDR3 DNA sequence: TGTGCCAGCAGTGAATATTCCTATGGCTACACCTTC.

The chain has TRBV10-1 and TRBJ2-5, with TRBD2 as a possible D gene (7 bases). Germline V lookup: CDR1 WNHNN, CDR2 SYGVQD (reference sequence). V was clipped by 8 bases and J by 4 bases, with 11 bases between them. This CDR3 region has 12 residues. CDR3 in amino acids: CASPGEGETQYF. Written as DNA, the CDR3 is TGCGCCAGCCCAGGGGAGGGAGAGACCCAGTACTTC.

This chain links TRBV9 with TRBJ1-3; 11 bases map to TRBD1. Unmatched junction bases numbered 2, after V lost 1 base and J lost 2 bases. The CDR3 has 16 amino acids. Germline values: CDR1 SGDLS, CDR2 YYNGEE. CDR3 residues: CASSVLDRGPGNTIYF. DNA for the CDR3: TGTGCCAGCAGCGTACTGGACAGGGGGCCTGGAAACACCATATATTTT.